The 19 T cell receptor beta chains presented below share a single source sample, sequenced in a study of T-cell reconstitution after alpha-beta-depleted transplantation in children. Unique molecular identifiers were incorporated during preparation of the TCRbeta library. TCRdb reanalysed the PCR reads using MiXCR and keeps one entry per CDR3 protein. This table has fewer than 350,000 distinct CDR3 sequences, under 14% appearing once. Sequences were derived from peripheral blood, sampled 180 days after TCRalphabeta/CD19-depleted stem cell transplant. All receptors come from a male patient between 2 and 10 years old who had a stem cell transplant for chronic granulomatous disease, so the T cells may come from the graft donor.

This clonotype has a count of ten or more. This rearrangement joins TRBV5-6 to TRBJ2-7; D not resolved. From germline, CDR1 is SGHDT and CDR2 YYEEEE. The V end was cut by 0 bases, the J end by 4 bases, with 11 bases between. This CDR3 is built from 14 residues. The CDR3: CASSLAAADYEQYF. CDR3 nucleotides: TGTGCCAGCAGCTTGGCGGCGGCGGATTACGAGCAGTACTTC.

This clonotype showed up many times. The V call is TRBV7-9, the J call TRBJ1-1; 7 nucleotides agree with TRBD1. The length of the CDR3 is 12 residues. V was clipped by 4 bases and J by 10 bases; unmatched bases: 6. From germline, CDR1 is SEHNR and CDR2 FQNEAQ (reference sequence). CDR3 region: CASSSTGLSAFF. In DNA, the CDR3 is TGTGCCAGCAGCTCGACAGGGTTGTCAGCTTTCTTT.

The sample holds a few counts of this clonotype. The chain links TRBV4-2 to TRBJ2-1, with 10 bases that match TRBD1. The J segment lost 3 bases and the V segment lost 2 bases, leaving 10 bases of the junction unmatched. CDR3 length equals 18 residues. CDR1 is LGHNA, CDR2 YNFKEQ, per germline. CDR3 in amino acids: CASSQRPPGTGVYNEQFF. The CDR3 region has the DNA TGTGCCAGCAGCCAACGCCCACCCGGGACAGGGGTCTACAATGAGCAGTTCTTC.

This clonotype was counted a few times. The chain uses TRBV14 and TRBJ2-1; 10 bases align to TRBD2. With V trimmed by 2 bases and J by 2 bases, 12 bases remained unmatched. The V gene's germline CDR1 is SGHDN and CDR2 FVKESK. CDR3 length: 19 residues. The DNA for the CDR3 is TGTGCCAGCAGCCAACTCACTAGCGGGGTGCCCCCCCCCTACAATGAGCAGTTCTTC. It is translated as CASSQLTSGVPPPYNEQFF. The whole variable domain, filled in from reference TRBV14 and TRBJ2-1, reads EAGVTQFPSHSVIEKGQTVTLRCDPISGHDNLYWYRRVMGKEIKFLLHFVKESKQDESGMPNNRFLAERTGGTYSTLKVQPAELEDSGVYFCASSQLTSGVPPPYNEQFFGPGTRLTVL.

This clonotype was found many times. The V call is TRBV28, the J call TRBJ1-6, with 7 bases matching TRBD1. Looked up from germline, CDR1 is MDHEN and CDR2 is SYDVKM. V lost 6 bases to trimming and J lost 9 bases; unmatched junction nucleotides: 11. The CDR3 consists of 15 residues. DNA for the CDR3: TGTGCCAGCAGAGAGACAGGGTCGAAGGGTTCACCCCTCCACTTT. Its translation is CASRETGSKGSPLHF.

This clonotype was observed many times. One end of the junction does not line up with germline, which may come from a read error. This sequence joins TRBV18 and TRBJ1-5; maybe TRBD1 (5 bases). CDR1 and CDR2 from the germline V gene are KGHSH and LQKENI. The CDR3 has 15 amino acids. The CDR3 coding sequence is TGTGCCAGCTCGCTTAAAGGGAAGGGGTATCAGCGCCAGCATTTT. Its protein is CASSLKGKGYQRQHF.

As for this clonotype: A much larger clone lies a single base off, so this may be a read error. The gene calls are TRBV5-1 and TRBJ2-7, with D possibly TRBD1 on 6 matching bases. This CDR3 spans 14 amino acids. Germline V gene data show CDR1 as SGHRS and CDR2 as YFSETQ. As DNA, the CDR3 is TGCGGCAGCAGCACGGGACATCTCTTGGACGAGCAGTACTTC. Translating it yields CGSSTGHLLDEQYF.

Ten or more counts support this clonotype. The chain recombines TRBV12-3 or TRBV12-4 with TRBJ1-6; D is ambiguous. Trimming took 5 bases from V and 7 from J, leaving 15 bases between them. The CDR3 has 15 amino acids. CDR3 sequence (DNA): TGTGCCAGCAGTCCAGGAATTAGACCGAATTCACCCCTCCACTTT. Encoded protein: CASSPGIRPNSPLHF.

V and J are TRBV6-1 and TRBJ2-7; 8 nucleotides match TRBD2. This CDR3 is built from 16 residues. Germline trimming cut 4 bases from V and 3 bases from J; bases unmatched to any gene: 11. Germline values: CDR1 MNHNS, CDR2 SASEGT. Here the CDR3 reads CASSAPGGGVGYEQYF. As DNA, the CDR3 is TGTGCCAGCAGTGCACCGGGGGGGGGTGTGGGCTACGAGCAGTACTTC.

V and J are TRBV2 and TRBJ2-2, with 10 positions matching TRBD1. Per germline, CDR1 SNHLY and CDR2 FYNNEI. The CDR3 is 15 amino acids. V dropped 7 bases and J dropped 5; count of bases not matched to a gene: 7. The CDR3 region is CASIHDRGQTGELFF. The DNA of the CDR3 is TGTGCCAGCATTCACGACAGGGGGCAGACCGGGGAGCTGTTTTTT.

The sample holds many counts of this clonotype. The chain couples TRBV5-1 to TRBJ2-5, with TRBD2 identical over 7 bases. Germline V gene sequence: CDR1 SGHRS, CDR2 YFSETQ. This CDR3 has 14 amino acids. After removal of 2 bases from V and 3 bases from J, the junction contained 4 bases not matched to a gene. This chain's CDR3 is CASSFTAGEETQYF. The CDR3 DNA reads as TGCGCCAGCAGCTTCACGGCGGGAGAAGAGACCCAGTACTTC.

This clonotype was observed at least ten times. The chain employs TRBV5-1 and TRBJ2-6; 7 bases are a match to TRBD2. V shed 4 bases, J shed 4 bases, and the junction held 8 bases outside the gene matches. The CDR3 is made up of 16 amino acids. Germline CDR1 and CDR2: SGHRS and YFSETQ. Here the CDR3 reads CASSPGRDPGANVLTF. In DNA form, the CDR3 reads TGCGCCAGCAGCCCGGGGAGGGACCCCGGGGCCAACGTCCTGACTTTC.

This clonotype showed up many times. No DNA is shown, since the ends of the CDR3 on it are uncertain; the CDR3 is the one TCRdb lists. The chain combines TRBV7-2 with TRBJ2-7; the table names TRBD2, a call not compared with the DNA. The CDR3 adds up to 16 amino acids, both ends counted. In germline, CDR1 is SGHTA, CDR2 FQGNSA. The CDR3 loop reads CASSLYFVGGGSREYF.

This clonotype was recorded many times. V gene TRBV7-3 combines with J gene TRBJ2-7; TRBD2 matches 8 bases. Germline CDR1 and CDR2: SGHTA and FQGTGA. With 0 bases clipped from V and 4 bases from J, the junction kept 5 bases outside the gene matches. The CDR3 runs 15 residues. Here the CDR3 DNA reads TGTGCCAGCAGCTTAACGGGAGAGCGGGGGTACGAGCAGTACTTC. This encodes CASSLTGERGYEQYF.

This clonotype was detected many times. An end of the junction does not agree with germline; a read error may underlie this. V and J are TRBV2 and TRBJ1-6, with D hard to call. The CDR3 consists of 15 residues. From germline, CDR1 is SNHLY and CDR2 FYNNEI. CDR3 sequence (DNA): TGTGCCAGCAGGGGCCGGCCCTCCGATAATTCACCCCTCCACTTT. Protein: CASRGRPSDNSPLHF.

J is TRBJ2-1 and V is TRBV28, with 10 bases identical to TRBD2. V lost 5 bases, J lost 8 bases, and 9 bases stayed unmatched. The CDR3 totals 15 residues. Germline lookup yields CDR1 MDHEN and CDR2 SYDVKM. The CDR3, as DNA: TGTGCCAGCAGTATTGGAGCGGGGGGGTTTGATGAGCAGTTCTTC. Protein sequence: CASSIGAGGFDEQFF.

This clonotype was recorded many times. V is TRBV7-2 and J is TRBJ2-3; 7 bases line up with TRBD2. Germline CDR1 reads SGHTA; CDR2 reads FQGNSA. The CDR3 totals 15 residues. Trimming took 0 bases from V and 5 from J; bases not matched to a gene: 5. CDR3 amino acids: CASSLARLAGDTQYF. In nucleotides, the CDR3 is TGTGCCAGCAGCTTAGCTAGACTAGCTGGAGATACGCAGTATTTT.

This clonotype was counted ten times or more. The chain is built from TRBV28 and TRBJ2-1; D might be TRBD2 (7 bases). Germline CDR1 reads MDHEN; CDR2 reads SYDVKM. The V gene lost 5 bases and the J gene lost 9 bases, with 26 bases spanning the gap. This CDR3 is built from 17 residues. This CDR3 reads CASSPPAFRGAPGEQFF. The CDR3 nucleotides are TGTGCCAGCAGTCCACCGGCCTTCCGGGGGGCTCCGGGTGAGCAGTTCTTC.

The table lists this clonotype with many counts. In DNA form, the CDR3 reads TGTGCCAGCAGCTCCAGGGGGAGTCAGCCCCAGCATTTT. Amino acid sequence: CASSSRGSQPQHF. The V and J genes are TRBV12-3 or TRBV12-4 and TRBJ1-5; 7 bases match TRBD1. There are 13 residues in the CDR3. V dropped 6 bases and J dropped 6; count of bases not matched to a gene: 5.